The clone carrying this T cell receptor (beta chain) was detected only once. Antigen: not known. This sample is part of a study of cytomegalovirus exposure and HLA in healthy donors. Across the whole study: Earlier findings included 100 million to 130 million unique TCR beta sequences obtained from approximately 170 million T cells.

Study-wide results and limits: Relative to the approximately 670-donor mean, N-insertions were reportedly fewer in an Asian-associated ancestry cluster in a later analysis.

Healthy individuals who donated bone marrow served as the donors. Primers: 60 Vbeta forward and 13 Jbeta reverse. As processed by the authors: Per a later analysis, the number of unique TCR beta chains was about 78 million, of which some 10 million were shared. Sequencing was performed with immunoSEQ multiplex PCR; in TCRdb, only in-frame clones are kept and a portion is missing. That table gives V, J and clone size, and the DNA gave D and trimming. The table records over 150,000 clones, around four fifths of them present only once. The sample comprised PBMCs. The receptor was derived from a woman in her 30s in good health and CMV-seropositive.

This CDR3 is CSVEVLTSGSGDTQYF. CDR3 nucleotides: TGCAGCGTTGAAGTTTTGACTAGCGGGAGTGGAGATACGCAGTATTTT. This rearrangement joins TRBV29-1 to TRBJ2-3, with 12 bases that match TRBD2. Trimming removed 1 base from V and 5 bases from J; junction bases left unmatched: 7. Germline V gives CDR1 SQVTM, CDR2 ANQGSEA. The CDR3 covers 16 residues.